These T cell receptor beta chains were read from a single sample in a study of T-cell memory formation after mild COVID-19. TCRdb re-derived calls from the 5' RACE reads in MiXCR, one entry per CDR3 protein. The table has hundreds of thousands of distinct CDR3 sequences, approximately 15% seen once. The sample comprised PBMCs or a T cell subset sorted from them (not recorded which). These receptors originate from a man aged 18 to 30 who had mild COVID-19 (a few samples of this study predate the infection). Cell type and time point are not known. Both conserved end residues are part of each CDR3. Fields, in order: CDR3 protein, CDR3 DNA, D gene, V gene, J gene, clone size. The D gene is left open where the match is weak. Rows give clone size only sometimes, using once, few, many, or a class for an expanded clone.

CDR3 protein: CASSLDGEDTEAFF
CDR3 DNA: TGTGCCAGCAGCTTGGACGGGGAGGACACTGAAGCTTTCTTT
D gene: -
V gene: TRBV5-4
J gene: TRBJ1-1
clone size: -

CDR3 protein: CASRPSASGAYEQYF
CDR3 DNA: TGTGCCAGCAGGCCTTCGGCTAGCGGTGCCTACGAGCAGTACTTC
D gene: TRBD2
V gene: TRBV11-1
J gene: TRBJ2-7
clone size: once

CDR3 protein: CASSPPADTYEQYF
CDR3 DNA: TGTGCCAGCTCACCACCGGCGGACACCTACGAGCAGTACTTC
D gene: -
V gene: TRBV18
J gene: TRBJ2-7
clone size: few

CDR3 protein: CSAITRGGWETQYF
CDR3 DNA: TGCAGTGCTATTACGAGAGGGGGCTGGGAGACCCAGTACTTC
D gene: TRBD1
V gene: TRBV20-1
J gene: TRBJ2-5
clone size: -

CDR3 protein: CAISEGGKAFF
CDR3 DNA: TGTGCCATCAGTGAGGGGGGGAAAGCTTTCTTT
D gene: -
V gene: TRBV10-3
J gene: TRBJ1-1
clone size: -

CDR3 protein: CSAREPEGTGETQYF
CDR3 DNA: TGCAGTGCTAGAGAGCCCGAGGGGACTGGAGAGACCCAGTACTTC
D gene: -
V gene: TRBV20-1
J gene: TRBJ2-5
clone size: -

CDR3 protein: CASRQGGELGSSPLHF
CDR3 DNA: TGTGCCAGCAGACAGGGGGGGGAGTTAGGAAGTTCACCCCTCCACTTT
D gene: TRBD1
V gene: TRBV7-2
J gene: TRBJ1-6
clone size: few

CDR3 protein: CSASDRGQETQYF
CDR3 DNA: TGCAGTGCGAGCGACAGGGGACAAGAGACCCAGTACTTC
D gene: TRBD1
V gene: TRBV20-1
J gene: TRBJ2-5
clone size: few

CDR3 protein: CASSLDIPGVGEQYF
CDR3 DNA: TGTGCCAGCAGTTTAGATATCCCAGGGGTGGGCGAGCAGTACTTC
D gene: -
V gene: TRBV12-3/TRBV12-4
J gene: TRBJ2-7
clone size: -

CDR3 protein: CASSQGGTGIGYEQYF
CDR3 DNA: TGCGCCAGCAGCCAAGGGGGGACAGGGATCGGCTACGAGCAGTACTTC
D gene: TRBD1
V gene: TRBV4-1
J gene: TRBJ2-7
clone size: few

CDR3 protein: CASSLSGLGIKETQYF
CDR3 DNA: TGTGCCAGCAGCTTATCCGGACTGGGAATCAAAGAGACCCAGTACTTC
D gene: -
V gene: TRBV7-9
J gene: TRBJ2-5
clone size: -

CDR3 protein: CASSLAPPLGSNSPLHF
CDR3 DNA: TGTGCCAGCAGCTTAGCCCCCCCTTTGGGATCCAATTCACCCCTCCACTTT
D gene: -
V gene: TRBV7-9
J gene: TRBJ1-6
clone size: -

CDR3 protein: CASSNTGGDEQYF
CDR3 DNA: TGTGCCAGTAGTAACACAGGGGGTGACGAGCAGTACTTC
D gene: TRBD1
V gene: TRBV19
J gene: TRBJ2-7
clone size: few

CDR3 protein: CSARPKWGGTSTDTQYF
CDR3 DNA: TGCAGTGCTAGACCTAAGTGGGGGGGGACTAGCACAGATACGCAGTATTTT
D gene: TRBD2
V gene: TRBV20-1
J gene: TRBJ2-3
clone size: -

CDR3 protein: CASRPAGAGELFF
CDR3 DNA: TGTGCCAGCAGACCAGCAGGGGCCGGGGAGCTGTTTTTT
D gene: -
V gene: TRBV7-9
J gene: TRBJ2-2
clone size: -

CDR3 protein: CASRRTGGGEQYF
CDR3 DNA: TGTGCCAGCAGGCGGACAGGCGGGGGCGAGCAGTACTTC
D gene: -
V gene: TRBV27
J gene: TRBJ2-7
clone size: few

CDR3 protein: CASSFQTGRFEGPQHF
CDR3 DNA: TGTGCCAGCAGCTTCCAGACGGGGAGATTCGAGGGGCCCCAGCATTTT
D gene: -
V gene: TRBV7-2
J gene: TRBJ1-5
clone size: -

CDR3 protein: CASSLGDNTEAFF
CDR3 DNA: TGCGCCAGCAGCTTGGGGGATAACACTGAAGCTTTCTTT
D gene: -
V gene: TRBV5-1
J gene: TRBJ1-1
clone size: -

CDR3 protein: CASSPWDRPNYGYTF
CDR3 DNA: TGCGCCAGCAGCCCCTGGGACAGGCCAAACTATGGCTACACCTTC
D gene: TRBD1
V gene: TRBV5-1
J gene: TRBJ1-2
clone size: few

CDR3 protein: CASSQDGRGAFF
CDR3 DNA: TGTGCCAGCAGCCAAGATGGGCGCGGAGCTTTCTTT
D gene: -
V gene: TRBV4-2
J gene: TRBJ1-1
clone size: -

CDR3 protein: CASSPGTGTYQPQHF
CDR3 DNA: TGTGCCAGCTCACCGGGGACAGGAACCTATCAGCCCCAGCATTTT
D gene: TRBD1
V gene: TRBV18
J gene: TRBJ1-5
clone size: -

CDR3 protein: CASSEPALYIEQFF
CDR3 DNA: TGTGCCAGCAGTGAACCCGCTCTCTACATTGAGCAGTTCTTC
D gene: -
V gene: TRBV6-1
J gene: TRBJ2-1
clone size: few

CDR3 protein: CASSDGVGTGELFF
CDR3 DNA: TGTGCCAGCAGTGACGGGGTGGGGACCGGGGAGCTGTTTTTT
D gene: -
V gene: TRBV2
J gene: TRBJ2-2
clone size: -

CDR3 protein: CASSPVRIGDRATDTQYF
CDR3 DNA: TGTGCCAGCTCACCAGTTCGTATCGGGGACAGGGCCACAGATACGCAGTATTTT
D gene: TRBD1
V gene: TRBV18
J gene: TRBJ2-3
clone size: many

CDR3 protein: CASSSGLTNEKLFF
CDR3 DNA: TGTGCCAGCAGCTCCGGGTTGACTAATGAAAAACTGTTTTTT
D gene: -
V gene: TRBV7-8
J gene: TRBJ1-4
clone size: few

CDR3 protein: CSARQPGLRNWGYGYTF
CDR3 DNA: TGCAGTGCTAGGCAACCGGGACTCCGAAATTGGGGCTATGGCTACACCTTC
D gene: -
V gene: TRBV20-1
J gene: TRBJ1-2
clone size: few

CDR3 protein: CATSRDRQGRAGELFF
CDR3 DNA: TGTGCCACCAGCAGAGATCGACAGGGGAGGGCCGGGGAGCTGTTTTTT
D gene: -
V gene: TRBV15
J gene: TRBJ2-2
clone size: -

CDR3 protein: CSASATNEKLFF
CDR3 DNA: TGCAGTGCTAGTGCAACTAATGAAAAACTGTTTTTT
D gene: -
V gene: TRBV20-1
J gene: TRBJ1-4
clone size: -

CDR3 protein: CASSLKGFGGYTF
CDR3 DNA: TGTGCCAGCAGTTTAAAGGGATTTGGCGGCTACACCTTC
D gene: -
V gene: TRBV12-3/TRBV12-4
J gene: TRBJ1-2
clone size: -

CDR3 protein: CASSSGTAEETQYF
CDR3 DNA: TGCGCCAGCAGCTCCGGGACAGCCGAAGAGACCCAGTACTTC
D gene: TRBD1
V gene: TRBV5-1
J gene: TRBJ2-5
clone size: -

CDR3 protein: CSVEGGTLGANVLTF
CDR3 DNA: TGCAGCGTTGAGGGAGGGACCCTTGGGGCCAACGTCCTGACTTTC
D gene: TRBD2
V gene: TRBV29-1
J gene: TRBJ2-6
clone size: -

CDR3 protein: CASSRRVSSTDTQYF
CDR3 DNA: TGTGCCAGCAGCCGCAGAGTTTCTAGCACAGATACGCAGTATTTT
D gene: -
V gene: TRBV7-2
J gene: TRBJ2-3
clone size: -

CDR3 protein: CASSLGDSTGANEKLFF
CDR3 DNA: TGTGCCAGCAGCTTAGGGGACAGTACGGGAGCTAATGAAAAACTGTTTTTT
D gene: TRBD1
V gene: TRBV7-9
J gene: TRBJ1-4
clone size: -

CDR3 protein: CASSFQGADNEQFF
CDR3 DNA: TGCGCCAGCAGCTTTCAGGGGGCGGACAATGAGCAGTTCTTC
D gene: TRBD1
V gene: TRBV5-1
J gene: TRBJ2-1
clone size: few

CDR3 protein: CASSLGGTSGGSGYEQYF
CDR3 DNA: TGTGCCAGCAGCTTAGGAGGGACTAGCGGGGGTTCTGGGTACGAGCAGTACTTC
D gene: TRBD2
V gene: TRBV7-8
J gene: TRBJ2-7
clone size: -

CDR3 protein: CSSCPLAGGYNEQFF
CDR3 DNA: TGCAGCTCTTGCCCCTTAGCGGGGGGTTACAATGAGCAGTTCTTC
D gene: TRBD2
V gene: TRBV29-1
J gene: TRBJ2-1
clone size: many

CDR3 protein: CAISEPPRQKNEQFF
CDR3 DNA: TGTGCCATCAGTGAGCCCCCGAGGCAAAAAAATGAGCAGTTCTTC
D gene: -
V gene: TRBV10-3
J gene: TRBJ2-1
clone size: -

CDR3 protein: CSVRSLGETQYF
CDR3 DNA: TGCAGCGTTCGGAGTTTAGGAGAGACCCAGTACTTC
D gene: -
V gene: TRBV29-1
J gene: TRBJ2-5
clone size: -

CDR3 protein: CASSLSASVGDSPLHF
CDR3 DNA: TGTGCCAGCAGTTTATCGGCCAGCGTCGGGGATTCACCCCTCCACTTT
D gene: -
V gene: TRBV12-3/TRBV12-4
J gene: TRBJ1-6
clone size: few

CDR3 protein: CASSLLGAENNQPQHF
CDR3 DNA: TGTGCCAGCAGTCTCCTGGGGGCAGAAAATAATCAGCCCCAGCATTTT
D gene: -
V gene: TRBV12-3/TRBV12-4
J gene: TRBJ1-5
clone size: many

CDR3 protein: CASSQEIIQPQHF
CDR3 DNA: TGCGCCAGCAGCCAAGAAATTATACAGCCCCAGCATTTT
D gene: -
V gene: TRBV4-1
J gene: TRBJ1-5
clone size: -

CDR3 protein: CASSDGTGKVNQPQHF
CDR3 DNA: TGTGCCAGCAGTGACGGGACAGGGAAAGTCAATCAGCCCCAGCATTTT
D gene: TRBD1
V gene: TRBV12-3/TRBV12-4
J gene: TRBJ1-5
clone size: few

CDR3 protein: CASSQDAASSYEQYF
CDR3 DNA: TGCGCCAGCAGCCAGGACGCGGCCAGCTCCTACGAGCAGTACTTC
D gene: -
V gene: TRBV10-2
J gene: TRBJ2-7
clone size: few

CDR3 protein: CASSLPGRDTKETQYF
CDR3 DNA: TGCGCCAGCAGCTTACCGGGACGCGATACGAAAGAGACCCAGTACTTC
D gene: -
V gene: TRBV5-1
J gene: TRBJ2-5
clone size: many

CDR3 protein: CASKAIASGELFF
CDR3 DNA: TGTGCCAGCAAGGCCATTGCATCCGGGGAGCTGTTTTTT
D gene: -
V gene: TRBV6-2/TRBV6-3
J gene: TRBJ2-2
clone size: -

CDR3 protein: CASSLAFQRGRGGAQYF
CDR3 DNA: TGTGCCAGCAGCTTAGCTTTCCAGCGGGGCCGGGGAGGGGCCCAGTACTTC
D gene: TRBD2
V gene: TRBV7-2
J gene: TRBJ2-5
clone size: -

CDR3 protein: CASSYSRAGAYNEQFF
CDR3 DNA: TGTGCCAGCAGTTACTCCCGGGCGGGGGCGTACAATGAGCAGTTCTTC
D gene: -
V gene: TRBV6-2/TRBV6-3
J gene: TRBJ2-1
clone size: -

CDR3 protein: CASSRETGNYGYTF
CDR3 DNA: TGTGCCAGCAGCAGAGAGACAGGGAACTATGGCTACACCTTC
D gene: TRBD1
V gene: TRBV7-9
J gene: TRBJ1-2
clone size: few

CDR3 protein: CASSVRWDTEAFF
CDR3 DNA: TGTGCCAGCAGCGTAAGATGGGACACTGAAGCTTTCTTT
D gene: -
V gene: TRBV9
J gene: TRBJ1-1
clone size: few

CDR3 protein: CASSFPGNEQFF
CDR3 DNA: TGCGCCAGCAGCTTCCCAGGGAATGAGCAGTTCTTC
D gene: -
V gene: TRBV5-1
J gene: TRBJ2-1
clone size: few

CDR3 protein: CASRPQGLGNQPQHF
CDR3 DNA: TGTGCCAGCAGACCACAGGGGTTAGGCAATCAGCCCCAGCATTTT
D gene: TRBD1
V gene: TRBV6-2/TRBV6-3
J gene: TRBJ1-5
clone size: -

CDR3 protein: CASTLGGADTEAFF
CDR3 DNA: TGTGCCAGCACCCTTGGGGGCGCCGACACTGAAGCTTTCTTT
D gene: -
V gene: TRBV12-3/TRBV12-4
J gene: TRBJ1-1
clone size: -

CDR3 protein: CASKRWRDRGNYNEQFF
CDR3 DNA: TGTGCCAGCAAGAGATGGCGGGACAGAGGGAACTACAATGAGCAGTTCTTC
D gene: -
V gene: TRBV2
J gene: TRBJ2-1
clone size: few

CDR3 protein: CASSQDRGPYNEQFF
CDR3 DNA: TGTGCCAGCAGCCAAGACAGGGGGCCCTACAATGAGCAGTTCTTC
D gene: TRBD1
V gene: TRBV7-2
J gene: TRBJ2-1
clone size: many

CDR3 protein: CASSLGPSGQGFGYTF
CDR3 DNA: TGTGCCAGCAGCTTAGGACCCTCGGGACAGGGGTTTGGCTACACCTTC
D gene: TRBD1
V gene: TRBV7-2
J gene: TRBJ1-2
clone size: -

CDR3 protein: CASSPQGWVTGELFF
CDR3 DNA: TGTGCCAGCAGTCCACAGGGATGGGTCACCGGGGAGCTGTTTTTT
D gene: -
V gene: TRBV12-3/TRBV12-4
J gene: TRBJ2-2
clone size: few

CDR3 protein: CASSPQQDNQPQHF
CDR3 DNA: TGTGCCAGCTCACCACAACAGGATAATCAGCCCCAGCATTTT
D gene: -
V gene: TRBV18
J gene: TRBJ1-5
clone size: few

CDR3 protein: CASSSDDRGENTGELFF
CDR3 DNA: TGTGCCAGCAGTAGCGACGACAGGGGCGAGAACACCGGGGAGCTGTTTTTT
D gene: TRBD1
V gene: TRBV12-3/TRBV12-4
J gene: TRBJ2-2
clone size: -

CDR3 protein: CASSLTGGGDTGELFF
CDR3 DNA: TGTGCCAGCAGCTTAACCGGTGGAGGGGACACCGGGGAGCTGTTTTTT
D gene: -
V gene: TRBV7-3
J gene: TRBJ2-2
clone size: -